A single sample gave rise to the 8 T cell receptor beta chains below, sequenced in a study of cytomegalovirus exposure and HLA in healthy donors. A multiplex PCR was run with 60 Vbeta primers and 13 Jbeta primers. Sequenced by immunoSEQ multiplex PCR; TCRdb stores in-frame clones only, minus some. The table records roughly 140,000 clones, about 79% of them present only once. Material for sequencing was PBMCs. Every receptor here comes from a male donor in good health and CMV-seronegative.

Here the CDR3 reads CASSVGTGLGYTF. CDR3 DNA sequence: TGTGCCAGCAGTGTAGGGACAGGGCTTGGCTACACCTTC. V is TRBV28 and J is TRBJ1-2, with 9 bases that match TRBD1. Germline assignment: CDR1 MDHEN and CDR2 SYDVKM. The V segment lost 5 bases and the J segment 7 bases; nucleotides outside the gene matches: 5. The length of the CDR3 is 13 residues.

This clone was found once. This chain links TRBV7-9 with TRBJ1-1; 7 nucleotides match TRBD1. Germline V gene lookup returns CDR1 SEHNR and CDR2 FQNEAQ (reference sequence). With V trimmed by 7 bases and J by 0 bases, 14 bases remained unmatched. The CDR3 has 17 residues. This chain's CDR3 is CASTPTGFRGVNTEAFF. In DNA, the CDR3 is TGTGCCAGCACCCCGACAGGGTTTCGGGGAGTGAACACTGAAGCTTTCTTT. Variable domain in full (rest from reference TRBV7-9 and TRBJ1-1): DTGVSQNPRHKITKRGQNVTFRCDPISEHNRLYWYRQTLGQGPEFLTYFQNEAQLEKSRLLSDRFSAERPKGSFSTLEIQRTEQGDSAMYLCASTPTGFRGVNTEAFFGQGTRLTVV.

The chain links TRBV12-5 to TRBJ2-3; 9 nucleotides agree with TRBD2. Germline V gene lookup returns CDR1 LGHNT and CDR2 FRNRAP. J gave up 5 bases and V 0 bases, and 9 bases lay outside the gene matches. This CDR3 region has 17 residues. The CDR3: CASGLVLVAGVKDTQYF. CDR3 DNA: TGTGCTAGTGGTTTGGTACTGGTAGCGGGAGTGAAAGATACGCAGTATTTT.

The J gene is TRBJ2-3, the V gene TRBV2; possibly TRBD2 for D (5 bases). Per germline, CDR1 SNHLY and CDR2 FYNNEI. CDR3 length: 15 amino acids. Trimming stripped 3 bases from V and 1 base from J, with 11 bases between. The CDR3 sequence: CASSERLAGTDTQYF. CDR3 nucleotides: TGTGCCAGCAGTGAGAGGCTAGCAGGCACAGATACGCAGTATTTT. Full variable domain (rest looked up from reference TRBV2 and TRBJ2-3): EPEVTQTPSHQVTQMGQEVILRCVPISNHLYFYWYRQILGQKVEFLVSFYNNEISEKSEIFDDQFSVERPDGSNFTLKIRSTKLEDSAMYFCASSERLAGTDTQYFGPGTRLTVL.

The chain employs TRBV15 and TRBJ1-5; tentatively, D is TRBD1 (5 bases). Germline CDR1 reads LNHNV; CDR2 reads YYDKDF (reference sequence). The CDR3 is made up of 19 amino acids. Trimming cost V 1 base and J 0 bases, with 19 bases left between them. The CDR3 sequence: CATSRVQGSMKYSNQPQHF. The CDR3 DNA follows: TGTGCCACCAGCAGAGTCCAGGGATCGATGAAATATAGCAATCAGCCCCAGCATTTT.

This chain links TRBV7-9 with TRBJ1-5; 8 bases line up with TRBD1. J gave up 2 bases and V 5 bases, and 2 bases lay outside the gene matches. The CDR3 loop spans 14 amino acids. In germline, CDR1 is SEHNR, CDR2 FQNEAQ (reference sequence). The CDR3 DNA reads TGTGCCAGCAGCCGGACAGGGCGCAATCAGCCCCAGCATTTT. Amino acids: CASSRTGRNQPQHF.

V gene TRBV7-2 combines with J gene TRBJ2-3, with D perhaps TRBD2 (5 bases). The V end lost 3 bases, the J end lost 0 bases, and 10 bases lay between the germline ends. CDR3 length: 15 residues. Germline V gene sequence: CDR1 SGHTA, CDR2 FQGNSA. In DNA, the CDR3 is TGTGCCAGCAGCTTCTCGCGGACTAGCACAGATACGCAGTATTTT. This sequence encodes CASSFSRTSTDTQYF.

There are a few counts of this clone. The chain employs TRBV19 and TRBJ1-5; 8 nucleotides match TRBD1. CDR3 length equals 16 residues. J was trimmed by 0 bases and V by 7 bases; bases with no gene match: 8. Germline V gene sequence: CDR1 LNHDA, CDR2 SQIVND (reference sequence). CDR3 bases: TGTGCCAGTACCCCGGACAGGGTATATAGCAATCAGCCCCAGCATTTT. It is translated as CASTPDRVYSNQPQHF.